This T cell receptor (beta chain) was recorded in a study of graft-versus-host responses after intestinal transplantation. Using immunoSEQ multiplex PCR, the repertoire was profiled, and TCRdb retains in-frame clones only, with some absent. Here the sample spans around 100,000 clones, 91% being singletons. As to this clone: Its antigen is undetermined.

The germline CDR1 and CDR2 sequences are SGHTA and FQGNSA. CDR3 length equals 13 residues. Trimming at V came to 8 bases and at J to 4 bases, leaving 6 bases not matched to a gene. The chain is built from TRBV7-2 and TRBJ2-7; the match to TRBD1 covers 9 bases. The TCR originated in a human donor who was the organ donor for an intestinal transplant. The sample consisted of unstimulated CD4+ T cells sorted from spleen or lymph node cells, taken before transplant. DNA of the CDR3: TGTGCCAGCGGCCGGGACAGGGAGTACGAGCAGTACTTC. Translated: CASGRDREYEQYF.